The clone carrying this T cell receptor (beta chain) was found once. What it binds is not known. Method: immunoSEQ multiplex PCR; TCRdb's copy keeps in-frame clones and lacks some. The sample yields about 11,000 clones, 80% seen once. The data originate from a study of PD-1 blockade in classical Hodgkin lymphoma. In the study overall: Patients were treated with nivolumab at 3 mg/kg, and this was given intravenously every 2 weeks.

Study outcomes and limitations: Newly diagnosed patients reportedly trailed healthy donors in baseline TCR diversity.

CDR1 is KGHSH and CDR2 is LQKENI in the germline V gene. Trimming took 3 bases from V and 4 from J; bases not matched to a gene: 4. The CDR3 is 15 amino acids. Brentuximab vedotin exposure varied, and every patient relapsed after autologous stem cell transplantation. The receptor's source is a human donor with classical Hodgkin lymphoma. The chain links TRBV18 to TRBJ1-2; 11 nucleotides match TRBD1. This material consisted of peripheral blood mononuclear cells (PBMCs), taken before the second cycle of nivolumab. CDR3 residues: CASSPGTGGAYGYTF. In DNA form, the CDR3 reads TGTGCCAGCTCACCGGGGACAGGGGGGGCCTATGGCTACACCTTC.